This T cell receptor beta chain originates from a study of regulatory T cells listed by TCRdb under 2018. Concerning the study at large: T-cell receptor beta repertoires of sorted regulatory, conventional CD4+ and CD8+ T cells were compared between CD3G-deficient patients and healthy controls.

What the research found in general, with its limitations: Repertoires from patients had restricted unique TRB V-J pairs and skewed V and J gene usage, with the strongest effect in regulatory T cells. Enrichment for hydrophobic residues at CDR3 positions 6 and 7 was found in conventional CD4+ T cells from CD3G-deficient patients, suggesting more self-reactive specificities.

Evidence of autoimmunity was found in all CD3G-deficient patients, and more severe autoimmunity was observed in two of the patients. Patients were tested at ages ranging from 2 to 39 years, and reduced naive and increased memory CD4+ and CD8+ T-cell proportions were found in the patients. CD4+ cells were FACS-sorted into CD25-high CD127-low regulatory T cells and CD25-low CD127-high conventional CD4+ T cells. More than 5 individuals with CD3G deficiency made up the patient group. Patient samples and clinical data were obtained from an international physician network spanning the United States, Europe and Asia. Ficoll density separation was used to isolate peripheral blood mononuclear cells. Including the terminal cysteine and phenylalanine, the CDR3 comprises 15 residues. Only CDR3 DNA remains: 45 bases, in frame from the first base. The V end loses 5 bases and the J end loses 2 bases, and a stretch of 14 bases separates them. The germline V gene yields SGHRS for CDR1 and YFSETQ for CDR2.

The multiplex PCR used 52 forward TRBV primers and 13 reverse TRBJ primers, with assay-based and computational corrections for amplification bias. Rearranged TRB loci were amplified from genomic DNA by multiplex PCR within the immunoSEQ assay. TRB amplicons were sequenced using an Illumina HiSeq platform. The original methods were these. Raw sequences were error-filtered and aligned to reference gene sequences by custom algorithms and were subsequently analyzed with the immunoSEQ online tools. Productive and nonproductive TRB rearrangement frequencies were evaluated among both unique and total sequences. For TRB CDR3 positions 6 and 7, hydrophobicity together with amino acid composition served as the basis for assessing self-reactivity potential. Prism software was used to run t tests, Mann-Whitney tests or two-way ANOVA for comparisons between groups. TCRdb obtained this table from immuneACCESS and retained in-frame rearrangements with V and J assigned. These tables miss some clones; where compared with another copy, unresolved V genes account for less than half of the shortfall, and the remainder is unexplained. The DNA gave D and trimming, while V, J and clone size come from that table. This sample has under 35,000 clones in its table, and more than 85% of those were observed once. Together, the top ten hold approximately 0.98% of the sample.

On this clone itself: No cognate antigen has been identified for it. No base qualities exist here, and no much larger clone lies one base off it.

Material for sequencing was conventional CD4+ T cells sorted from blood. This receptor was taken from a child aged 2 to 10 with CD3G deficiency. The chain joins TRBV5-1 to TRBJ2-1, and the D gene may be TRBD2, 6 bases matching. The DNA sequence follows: TGCGCCAGCAGTTCGGGACTCCCGACCTACAATGAGCAGTTCTTC. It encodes CASSSGLPTYNEQFF.